The entry below gives a single T cell receptor beta chain sequence along with its context. Per the germline V gene, CDR1 is SQVTM and CDR2 is ANQGSEA. J gave up 4 bases and V 4 bases, and 11 bases lay outside the gene matches. CDR3 length: 16 amino acids. Sequenced by immunoSEQ multiplex PCR; TCRdb stores in-frame clones only, minus some. The data contain approximately 210,000 clones, 91% of them singletons. The data belong to a study of control samples from healthy donors and cancer patients. This chain links TRBV29-1 with TRBJ2-1, with 9 positions matching TRBD1. What was sequenced was blood. This TCR was sampled from a man younger than 40 in good health. CDR3 nucleotide sequence: TGCAGCGTTGCTCGGGACAGGGAATTTTTATACAATGAGCAGTTCTTC. It translates to CSVARDREFLYNEQFF.